This TCR beta chain is from a study of regulatory T cells in long-lasting Graves disease. This clonotype was seen at least ten times. CDR3 length equals 13 residues. CDR1 and CDR2 (germline): SGHNT, YYREEE (reference sequence). V gave up 4 bases and J gave up 4 bases, with 9 bases separating them. Building of the TCR beta libraries involved iRepertoire HTBI primers and Arm-PCR of CDR3 regions. Each CDR3 protein gets one entry after TCRdb re-called the multiplex PCR reads with MiXCR. The sample yields more than 400,000 distinct CDR3 sequences, about 16% seen once. Described time point: newly diagnosed GD, antithyroid drugs for less than 3 months. PBMC RNA served as the TCR library source. The authors diagnosed Graves' disease using American Thyroid Association guidelines. Another study also made use of these data, one on T cells in Graves' hyperthyroidism and ophthalmopathy.

Sequences were derived from peripheral blood mononuclear cells (PBMCs), sampled at new diagnosis, from a patient treated with antithyroid drugs. The source of this sequence is a woman aged 25 to 45 with Graves disease. This chain links TRBV5-4 with TRBJ1-5, with D uncertain. CDR3 in amino acids: CASSIDQNQPQHF. The CDR3 DNA reads TGTGCCAGCAGCATAGACCAGAATCAGCCCCAGCATTTT.